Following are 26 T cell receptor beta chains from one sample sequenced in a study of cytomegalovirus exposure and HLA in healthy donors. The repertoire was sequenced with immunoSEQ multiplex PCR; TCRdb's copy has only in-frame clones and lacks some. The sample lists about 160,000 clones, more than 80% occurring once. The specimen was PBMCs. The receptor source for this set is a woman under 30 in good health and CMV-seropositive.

The CDR3 protein is CASSRREVGTLTYEQYF. The CDR3 DNA follows: TGTGCCAGCAGCCGCAGAGAGGTTGGGACACTAACCTACGAGCAGTACTTC. J is TRBJ2-7 and V is TRBV14; perhaps TRBD1 as D (6 bases). Trimming took off 4 bases at V and 2 bases at J, with 21 bases between the two ends. CDR1 and CDR2 from the germline V gene are SGHDN and FVKESK. The CDR3 extends over 17 amino acids.

Here the CDR3 DNA reads TGCGCCAGCAGCTCCATCACAGGGATGGCTGGGGCCAACGTCCTGACTTTC. Residues: CASSSITGMAGANVLTF. The V gene is TRBV5-1, the J gene TRBJ2-6, with a tentative D call TRBD1 (6 bases). CDR1 is SGHRS and CDR2 is YFSETQ in the germline V gene. The CDR3 contains 17 residues. With 3 bases removed from V and 2 bases from J, the gap between germline ends came to 15 bases.

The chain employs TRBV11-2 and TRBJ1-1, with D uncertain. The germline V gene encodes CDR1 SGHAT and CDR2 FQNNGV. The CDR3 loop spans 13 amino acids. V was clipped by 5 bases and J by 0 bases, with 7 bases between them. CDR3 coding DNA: TGTGCCAGCAGCCCTCTATTGAACACTGAAGCTTTCTTT. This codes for CASSPLLNTEAFF.

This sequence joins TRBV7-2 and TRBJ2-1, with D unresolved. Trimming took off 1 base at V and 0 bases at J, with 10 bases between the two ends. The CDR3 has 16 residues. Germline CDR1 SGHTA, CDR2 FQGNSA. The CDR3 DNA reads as TGTGCCAGCAGCTTAGTCCCCGCTAGCTCCTACAATGAGCAGTTCTTC. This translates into CASSLVPASSYNEQFF.

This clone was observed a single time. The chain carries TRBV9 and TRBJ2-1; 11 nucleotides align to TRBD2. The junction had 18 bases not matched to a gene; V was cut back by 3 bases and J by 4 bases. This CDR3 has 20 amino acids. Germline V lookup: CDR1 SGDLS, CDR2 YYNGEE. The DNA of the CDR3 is TGTGCCAGCAGCGAACGCTTAGGTGTGGTAGCGGGAGGGCCTTACAATGAGCAGTTCTTC. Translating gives CASSERLGVVAGGPYNEQFF.

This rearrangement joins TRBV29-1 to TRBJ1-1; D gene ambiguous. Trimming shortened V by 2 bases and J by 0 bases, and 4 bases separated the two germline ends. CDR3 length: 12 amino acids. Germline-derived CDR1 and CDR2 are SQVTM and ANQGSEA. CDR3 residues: CSVETLNTEAFF. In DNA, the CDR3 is TGCAGCGTTGAAACACTGAACACTGAAGCTTTCTTT.

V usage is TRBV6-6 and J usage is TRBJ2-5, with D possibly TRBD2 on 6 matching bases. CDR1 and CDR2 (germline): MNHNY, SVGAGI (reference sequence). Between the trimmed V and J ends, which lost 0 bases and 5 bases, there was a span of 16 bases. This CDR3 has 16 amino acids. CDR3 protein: CASSYSTSQVHETQYF. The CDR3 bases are TGTGCCAGCAGTTACTCGACTAGTCAGGTTCACGAGACCCAGTACTTC.

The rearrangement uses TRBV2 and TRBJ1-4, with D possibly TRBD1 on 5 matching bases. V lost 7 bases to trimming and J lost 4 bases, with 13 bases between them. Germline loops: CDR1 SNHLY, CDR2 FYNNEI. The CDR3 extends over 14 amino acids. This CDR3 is CASTGTALNEKLFF. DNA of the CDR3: TGTGCCAGCACCGGGACTGCCCTTAATGAAAAACTGTTTTTT.

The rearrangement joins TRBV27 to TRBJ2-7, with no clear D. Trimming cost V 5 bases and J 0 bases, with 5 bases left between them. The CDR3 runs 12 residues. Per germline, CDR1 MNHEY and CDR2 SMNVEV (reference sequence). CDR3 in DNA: TGTGCCAGCAGTGCCGGCTCCTACGAGCAGTACTTC. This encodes CASSAGSYEQYF.

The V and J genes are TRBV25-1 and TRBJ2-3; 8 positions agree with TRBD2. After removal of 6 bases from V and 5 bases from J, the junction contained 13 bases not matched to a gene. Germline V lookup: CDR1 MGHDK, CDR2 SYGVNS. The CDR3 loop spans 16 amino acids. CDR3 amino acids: CASRNGGGAKGDTQYF. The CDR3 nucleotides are TGTGCCAGCAGAAACGGGGGGGGCGCGAAGGGAGATACGCAGTATTTT.

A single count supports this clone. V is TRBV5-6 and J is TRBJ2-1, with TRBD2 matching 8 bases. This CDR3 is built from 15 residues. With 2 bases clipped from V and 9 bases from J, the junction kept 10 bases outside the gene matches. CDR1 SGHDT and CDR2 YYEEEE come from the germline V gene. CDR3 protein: CASSFRREVYGEQFF. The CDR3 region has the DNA TGTGCCAGCAGCTTTCGGCGGGAGGTGTATGGTGAGCAGTTCTTC.

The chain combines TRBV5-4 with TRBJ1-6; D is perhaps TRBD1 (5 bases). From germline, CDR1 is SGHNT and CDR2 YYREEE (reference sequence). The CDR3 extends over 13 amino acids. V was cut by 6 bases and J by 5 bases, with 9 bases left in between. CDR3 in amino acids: CASTPGNNSPLHF. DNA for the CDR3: TGTGCCAGCACGCCAGGGAATAATTCACCCCTCCACTTT.

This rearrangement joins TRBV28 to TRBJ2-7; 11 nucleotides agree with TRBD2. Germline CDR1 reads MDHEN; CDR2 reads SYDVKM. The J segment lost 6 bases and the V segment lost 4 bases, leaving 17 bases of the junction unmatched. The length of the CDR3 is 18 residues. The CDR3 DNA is TGTGCCAGCAGTTCCGTCGGGGTCTTACTAGCGGGAGTCTTCGAGCAGTACTTC. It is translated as CASSSVGVLLAGVFEQYF. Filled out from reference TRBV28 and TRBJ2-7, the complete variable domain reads DVKVTQSSRYLVKRTGEKVFLECVQDMDHENMFWYRQDPGLGLRLIYFSYDVKMKEKGDIPEGYSVSREKKERFSLILESASTNQTSMYLCASSSVGVLLAGVFEQYFGPGTRLTVT.

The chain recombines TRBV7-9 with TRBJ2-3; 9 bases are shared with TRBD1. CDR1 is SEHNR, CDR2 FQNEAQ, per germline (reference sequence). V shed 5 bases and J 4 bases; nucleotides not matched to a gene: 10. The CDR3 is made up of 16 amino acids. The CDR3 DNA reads TGTGCCAGCAGCCCACCGTTAGGACAGGGGTCAGATACGCAGTATTTT. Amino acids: CASSPPLGQGSDTQYF.

The CDR3 sequence is CASSMGLFGGTSYNEQFF. The DNA of the CDR3 is TGTGCCAGTAGTATGGGATTGTTCGGGGGAACTTCCTACAATGAGCAGTTCTTC. The rearrangement links TRBV19 to TRBJ2-1; D may be TRBD2 (6 bases). V gave up 3 bases and J gave up 1 base, with 19 bases separating them. The germline CDR1 and CDR2 sequences are LNHDA and SQIVND (reference sequence). This CDR3 is built from 18 residues.

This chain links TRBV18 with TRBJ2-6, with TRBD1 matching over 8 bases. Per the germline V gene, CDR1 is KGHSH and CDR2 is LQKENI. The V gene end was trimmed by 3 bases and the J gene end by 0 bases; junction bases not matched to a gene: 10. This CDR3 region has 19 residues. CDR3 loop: CASSPRIGQGASGANVLTF. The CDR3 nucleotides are TGTGCCAGCTCACCTCGCATAGGACAGGGTGCCTCTGGGGCCAACGTCCTGACTTTC.

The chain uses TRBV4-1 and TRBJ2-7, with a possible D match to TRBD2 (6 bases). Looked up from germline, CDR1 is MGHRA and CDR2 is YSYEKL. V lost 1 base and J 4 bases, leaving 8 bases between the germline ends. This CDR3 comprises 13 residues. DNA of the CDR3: TGCGCCAGCAGCCAAGCTAGCGAGTACGAGCAGTACTTC. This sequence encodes CASSQASEYEQYF.

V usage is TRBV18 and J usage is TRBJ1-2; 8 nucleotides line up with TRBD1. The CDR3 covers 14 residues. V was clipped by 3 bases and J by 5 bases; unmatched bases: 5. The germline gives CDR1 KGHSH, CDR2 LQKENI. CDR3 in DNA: TGTGCCAGCTCACCCCCCCACAGGGGGTATGGCTACACCTTC. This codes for CASSPPHRGYGYTF.

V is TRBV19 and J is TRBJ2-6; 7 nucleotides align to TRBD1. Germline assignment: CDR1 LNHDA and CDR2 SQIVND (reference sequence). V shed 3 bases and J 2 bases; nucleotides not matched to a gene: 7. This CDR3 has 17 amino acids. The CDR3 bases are TGTGCCAGTAGTATCGAGACAGGGAGTACTGGGGCCAACGTCCTGACTTTC. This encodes CASSIETGSTGANVLTF.

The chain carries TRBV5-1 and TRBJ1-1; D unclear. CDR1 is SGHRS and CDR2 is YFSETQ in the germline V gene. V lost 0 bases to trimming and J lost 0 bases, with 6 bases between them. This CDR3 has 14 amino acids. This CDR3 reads CASSLGTMNTEAFF. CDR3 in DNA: TGCGCCAGCAGCTTGGGGACTATGAACACTGAAGCTTTCTTT. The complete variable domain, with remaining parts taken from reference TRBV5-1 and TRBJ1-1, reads KAGVTQTPRYLIKTRGQQVTLSCSPISGHRSVSWYQQTPGQGLQFLFEYFSETQRNKGNFPGRFSGRQFSNSRSEMNVSTLELGDSALYLCASSLGTMNTEAFFGQGTRLTVV.

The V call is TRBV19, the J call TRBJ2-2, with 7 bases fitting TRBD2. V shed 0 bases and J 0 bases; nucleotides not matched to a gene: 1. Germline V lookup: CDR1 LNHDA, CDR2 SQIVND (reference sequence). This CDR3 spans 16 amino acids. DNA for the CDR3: TGTGCCAGTAGTATAGAGACTAGCCCGAACACCGGGGAGCTGTTTTTT. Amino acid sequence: CASSIETSPNTGELFF.

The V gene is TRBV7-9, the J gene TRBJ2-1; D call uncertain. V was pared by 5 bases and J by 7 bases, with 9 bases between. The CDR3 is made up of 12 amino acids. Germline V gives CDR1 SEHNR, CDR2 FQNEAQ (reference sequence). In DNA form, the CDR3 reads TGTGCCAGCAGCCCACCCAGAAATGAGCAGTTCTTC. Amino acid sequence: CASSPPRNEQFF.

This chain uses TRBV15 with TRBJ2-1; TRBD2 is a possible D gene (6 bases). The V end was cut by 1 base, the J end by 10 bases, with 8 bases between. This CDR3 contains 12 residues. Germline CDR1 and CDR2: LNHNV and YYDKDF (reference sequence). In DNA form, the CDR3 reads TGTGCCACCAGCAGAGGGAGGGAAGAGCAGTTCTTC. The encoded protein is CATSRGREEQFF.

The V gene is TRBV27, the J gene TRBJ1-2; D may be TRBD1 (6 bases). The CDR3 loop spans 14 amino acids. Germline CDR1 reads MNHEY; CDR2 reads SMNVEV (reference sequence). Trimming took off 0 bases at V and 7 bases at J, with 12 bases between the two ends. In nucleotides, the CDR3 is TGTGCCAGCAGTTTATCGACAGGCCGGGGTGGCTACACCTTC. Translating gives CASSLSTGRGGYTF.

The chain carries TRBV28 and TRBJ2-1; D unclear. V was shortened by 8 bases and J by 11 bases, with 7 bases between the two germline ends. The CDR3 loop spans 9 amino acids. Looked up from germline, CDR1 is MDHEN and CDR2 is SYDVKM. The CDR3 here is CASPQKQFF. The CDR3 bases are TGTGCCAGCCCTCAGAAGCAGTTCTTC. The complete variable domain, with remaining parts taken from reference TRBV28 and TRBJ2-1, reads DVKVTQSSRYLVKRTGEKVFLECVQDMDHENMFWYRQDPGLGLRLIYFSYDVKMKEKGDIPEGYSVSREKKERFSLILESASTNQTSMYLCASPQKQFFGPGTRLTVL.

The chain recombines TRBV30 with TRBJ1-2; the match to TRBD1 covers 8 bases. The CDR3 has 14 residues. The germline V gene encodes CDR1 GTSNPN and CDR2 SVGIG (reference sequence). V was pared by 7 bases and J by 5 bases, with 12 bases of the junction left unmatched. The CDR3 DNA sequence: TGTGCCTCCACCTGGGACAGGACTTTATATGGCTACACCTTC. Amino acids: CASTWDRTLYGYTF.